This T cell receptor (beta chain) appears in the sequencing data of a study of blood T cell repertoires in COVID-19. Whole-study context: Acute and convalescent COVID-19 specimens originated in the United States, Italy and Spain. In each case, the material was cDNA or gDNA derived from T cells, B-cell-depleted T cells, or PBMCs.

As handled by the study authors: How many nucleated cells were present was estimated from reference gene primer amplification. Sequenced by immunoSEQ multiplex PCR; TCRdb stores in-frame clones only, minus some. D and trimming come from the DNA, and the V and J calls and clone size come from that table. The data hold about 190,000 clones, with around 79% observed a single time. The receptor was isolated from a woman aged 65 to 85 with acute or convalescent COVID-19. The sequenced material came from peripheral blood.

CDR3 loop: CALGLSTGNEKLFF. CDR3 DNA sequence: TGTGCCCTAGGTCTTTCTACGGGTAATGAAAAACTGTTTTTT. The J gene is TRBJ1-4, the V gene TRBV6-5, with D uncertain. The CDR3 covers 14 residues. Germline-derived CDR1 and CDR2 are MNHEY and SVGAGI. V lost 11 bases and J lost 4, with 17 bases in between.